The 27 T cell receptor beta chains in this list originate from one sample, sequenced in a study of identical twins. TCRdb called the 5' RACE reads again in MiXCR, with one record for every CDR3 protein. Of 350,000 to 600,000 distinct CDR3 sequences in the sample, more than 13% were seen once. The same specimen was also included in a second study, on yellow fever vaccine responses in identical twins.

The specimen sequenced was CD4+ T cells sorted from blood. These receptors all come from a woman aged 18-29 years in good health.

The V gene is TRBV10-3, the J gene TRBJ2-2; D may be TRBD1 (5 bases). There are 15 residues in the CDR3. Per germline, CDR1 ENHRY and CDR2 SYGVKD. Trimming left V 0 bases short and J 3 bases short, with 8 bases between. CDR3 nucleotides: TGTGCCATCAGTGAGTCTAAAGGGGACACCGGGGAGCTGTTTTTT. Translation: CAISESKGDTGELFF.

V and J are TRBV29-1 and TRBJ2-4, with 10 bases identical to TRBD1. This CDR3 comprises 16 residues. Germline assignment: CDR1 SQVTM and CDR2 ANQGSEA. V lost 0 bases, J lost 0 bases, and 2 bases stayed unmatched. The CDR3 here is CSVEDRDRGAKNIQYF. CDR3 in DNA: TGCAGCGTTGAAGATCGGGACAGGGGAGCCAAAAACATTCAGTACTTC. Variable domain in full (rest from reference TRBV29-1 and TRBJ2-4): SAVISQKPSRDICQRGTSLTIQCQVDSQVTMMFWYRQQPGQSLTLIATANQGSEATYESGFVIDKFPISRPNLTFSTLTVSNMSPEDSSIYLCSVEDRDRGAKNIQYFGAGTRLSVL.

This clonotype was seen a few times. The chain carries TRBV14 and TRBJ2-7; tentatively, D is TRBD2 (5 bases). The V end was cut by 4 bases, the J end by 7 bases, with 17 bases between. CDR3 length: 14 residues. Germline lookup yields CDR1 SGHDN and CDR2 FVKESK. The DNA for the CDR3 is TGTGCCAGCAGCCTCCATTTGCTGCCGGGGGAGCAGTACTTC. It yields the protein CASSLHLLPGEQYF.

This clonotype was recorded at least ten times. The J gene is TRBJ2-7, the V gene TRBV29-1, with TRBD2 as a possible D gene (5 bases). Trimming shortened V by 1 base and J by 2 bases, and 12 bases separated the two germline ends. Germline V gene sequence: CDR1 SQVTM, CDR2 ANQGSEA. The CDR3 runs 14 residues. The CDR3 coding sequence is TGCAGCGTTGAAGTGACACGGGGAGCCTACGAGCAGTACTTC. Translating gives CSVEVTRGAYEQYF.

This clonotype was found many times. The rearrangement joins TRBV12-3 or TRBV12-4 to TRBJ1-1, with D possibly TRBD1 on 6 matching bases. This CDR3 has 15 amino acids. V was pared by 6 bases and J by 6 bases, with 20 bases between. CDR3 coding DNA: TGTGCCAGCAGCCCCCGGGACACCGGGGTATCTGAAGCTTTCTTT. It codes for CASSPRDTGVSEAFF.

The chain links TRBV5-8 to TRBJ2-1; TRBD2 aligns across 7 bases. Germline CDR1 is SGHTS and CDR2 is YDEGEE. V was clipped by 3 bases and J by 4 bases; unmatched bases: 7. CDR3 length equals 15 residues. The chain's CDR3 is CASSYWGGVYNEQFF. The CDR3 DNA reads as TGTGCCAGCAGCTACTGGGGGGGTGTTTACAATGAGCAGTTCTTC.

The chain has TRBV7-8 and TRBJ2-7; the D is unclear. Germline V gene data show CDR1 as SGHVS and CDR2 as FQNEAQ. V lost 1 base, J lost 4 bases, and 17 bases lay in between. The CDR3 is 16 residues long. The CDR3 region is CASSLGGRLGHYEQYF. The CDR3 nucleotides read TGTGCCAGCAGCTTAGGAGGTCGGTTAGGTCATTACGAGCAGTACTTC.

This clonotype was detected a few times. The chain links TRBV7-3 to TRBJ2-2; TRBD2 is a possible D gene (5 bases). Trimming cost V 1 base and J 2 bases, with 17 bases left between them. Germline-derived CDR1 and CDR2 are SGHTA and FQGTGA. The CDR3 covers 18 residues. In DNA, the CDR3 is TGTGCCAGCAGCTTAAATCCAACTAGAGCTACAAACACCGGGGAGCTGTTTTTT. Protein sequence: CASSLNPTRATNTGELFF.

This chain uses TRBV20-1 with TRBJ1-1; D uncertain. With 6 bases removed from V and 6 bases from J, the gap between germline ends came to 20 bases. Germline V lookup: CDR1 DFQATT, CDR2 SNEGSKA (reference sequence). This CDR3 comprises 14 residues. The CDR3 sequence: CSARKTIGESEAFF. The DNA of the CDR3 is TGCAGTGCGCGAAAAACGATCGGTGAATCTGAAGCTTTCTTT.

This clonotype has at least ten counts. J is TRBJ2-1 and V is TRBV6-2 or TRBV6-3; TRBD1 is a possible D gene (6 bases). The CDR3 totals 15 residues. Germline V gene sequence: CDR1 MNHEY, CDR2 SVGEGT. Trimming shortened V by 8 bases and J by 10 bases, and 24 bases separated the two germline ends. For the CDR3, the DNA is TGTGCCAGCGAAGACCCGGCACAGGGTCTTCGGGAGCAGTTCTTC. It encodes CASEDPAQGLREQFF.

CDR3 DNA: TGTGCCAGCTCACCACAATCCGGCGGGGAGCTGTTTTTT. It translates to CASSPQSGGELFF. This rearrangement joins TRBV18 to TRBJ2-2; D is unclear. Germline V lookup: CDR1 KGHSH, CDR2 LQKENI. CDR3 length equals 13 residues. V gave up 1 base and J gave up 7 bases, with 7 bases separating them.

The count of this clonotype is one. V and J are TRBV6-1 and TRBJ2-2; D perhaps matches TRBD2 (6 bases). The CDR3 runs to 16 residues. Germline-derived CDR1 and CDR2 are MNHNS and SASEGT. V lost 6 bases and J 1 base, leaving 15 bases between the germline ends. Written as DNA, the CDR3 is TGTGCCAGCAGGTCCGGGGGACGGAAGAACACCGGGGAGCTGTTTTTT. Its protein is CASRSGGRKNTGELFF.

CDR3 residues: CASSLSPVSPGETQYF. In nucleotides, the CDR3 is TGCGCCAGCAGCTTGTCTCCGGTCTCCCCCGGGGAGACCCAGTACTTC. The rearrangement joins TRBV5-1 to TRBJ2-5; D gene uncertain. The V gene's germline CDR1 is SGHRS and CDR2 YFSETQ. There are 16 residues in the CDR3. V was shortened by 1 base and J by 5 bases, with 18 bases between the two germline ends.

This clonotype was found a few times. As DNA, the CDR3 is TGCGCCAGCAGCGGCCGGGTTATAGGTGACTACAATGAGCAGTTCTTC. Translated: CASSGRVIGDYNEQFF. V gene TRBV5-1 combines with J gene TRBJ2-1; D remains ambiguous. Trimming removed 4 bases at V and 3 bases at J, with 17 bases between. The CDR3 consists of 16 residues. In germline, CDR1 is SGHRS, CDR2 YFSETQ.

In its sample, this clonotype was seen a few times. The chain employs TRBV4-2 and TRBJ2-2, with D unresolved. Per the germline V gene, CDR1 is LGHNA and CDR2 is YNFKEQ. V shed 4 bases and J shed 0 bases, with 9 bases lying between them. This CDR3 is built from 15 residues. The CDR3 coding sequence is TGTGCCAGCAGCCCCTTCGACGCGAACACCGGGGAGCTGTTTTTT. Encoded protein: CASSPFDANTGELFF.

This clonotype came up many times. The chain couples TRBV25-1 to TRBJ2-7; possible D gene TRBD1, 6 bases. The CDR3 has 12 amino acids. Trimming pared 5 bases from V and 4 bases from J, leaving 9 bases between. Germline V CDR1 and CDR2: MGHDK, SYGVNS. CDR3 DNA sequence: TGTGCCAGCAGTACCACAGGGTACGAGCAGTACTTC. The encoded protein is CASSTTGYEQYF.

This clonotype appeared a few times. V and J are TRBV12-3 or TRBV12-4 and TRBJ2-4; 14 bases fit TRBD2. This CDR3 is 15 amino acids long. The V and J ends lost 6 bases and 9 bases, in that order; junction bases with no gene match: 7. The CDR3 sequence is CASSLGLAGGLIQYF. In DNA form, the CDR3 reads TGTGCCAGCAGCCTTGGACTAGCGGGGGGACTCATTCAGTACTTC.

Only a few counts were recorded for this clonotype. This chain connects TRBV10-3 to TRBJ2-3, with D unresolved. The CDR3 loop spans 14 amino acids. The V end was cut by 8 bases, the J end by 2 bases, with 14 bases between. Germline V gives CDR1 ENHRY, CDR2 SYGVKD. The CDR3 sequence is CAISRVSTTDTQYF. For the CDR3, the DNA is TGTGCCATCTCTAGAGTTTCAACCACAGATACGCAGTATTTT.

The chain carries TRBV4-3 and TRBJ2-7; the D gene is possibly TRBD1 (6 bases). Germline assignment: CDR1 LGHNA and CDR2 YSLEER. Trimming stripped 1 base from V and 3 bases from J, with 10 bases between. The CDR3 contains 14 residues. CDR3 coding DNA: TGCGCCAGCAGCCAAGGGAGGACAGTCTACGAGCAGTACTTC. Protein sequence: CASSQGRTVYEQYF.

The chain uses TRBV28 and TRBJ1-4; 8 bases align to TRBD1. V trimming: 6 bases; J trimming: 5 bases; junction bases outside the gene matches: 5. In germline, CDR1 is MDHEN, CDR2 SYDVKM. CDR3 size: 14 residues. Here the CDR3 DNA reads TGTGCCAGCAGACGGGACAGGTTGAATGAAAAACTGTTTTTT. It encodes CASRRDRLNEKLFF.

This rearrangement joins TRBV10-3 to TRBJ2-3; 13 positions match TRBD2. Germline trimming cut 10 bases from V and 6 bases from J; bases unmatched to any gene: 4. This CDR3 is built from 13 residues. Germline CDR1 is ENHRY and CDR2 is SYGVKD. CDR3 coding DNA: TGTGCCACCGGGACTAGCGGGGCTGATACGCAGTATTTT. Translating gives CATGTSGADTQYF.

In its sample, this clonotype was seen once. The chain employs TRBV7-2 and TRBJ2-3; D possibly corresponds to TRBD1 (6 bases). Germline lookup yields CDR1 SGHTA and CDR2 FQGNSA. With 4 bases removed from V and 5 bases from J, the gap between germline ends came to 10 bases. This CDR3 has 13 residues. The DNA of the CDR3 is TGTGCCAGCAGCTCCCAACAGGGAGATACGCAGTATTTT. Its protein is CASSSQQGDTQYF.

This clonotype was seen a few times. The CDR3 DNA is TGTGCCAGCAGGTTCGCTCAGGGGAGGGAGACCCAGTACTTC. Residues: CASRFAQGRETQYF. The chain links TRBV6-2 or TRBV6-3 to TRBJ2-5; D possibly matches TRBD1 or TRBD2 (6 bases each). V shed 6 bases and J shed 5 bases, with 16 bases lying between them. The germline CDR1 and CDR2 sequences are MNHEY and SVGEGT. CDR3 size: 14 residues.

This clonotype has just a few counts. This chain links TRBV6-5 with TRBJ2-7; tentative D call: TRBD1 (5 bases). Trimming removed 2 bases at V and 3 bases at J, with 11 bases between. The germline V gene has CDR1 MNHEY and CDR2 SVGAGI. The CDR3 sequence is 14 residues long. The CDR3 DNA reads TGTGCCAGCAGTTACATCTCCCAGGGCTACGAGCAGTACTTC. Protein sequence: CASSYISQGYEQYF.

This clonotype showed up just a few times. CDR3 sequence: CASSLGTGASGNTIYF. CDR3 sequence (DNA): TGTGCCAGCAGTCTTGGGACAGGGGCCTCTGGAAACACCATATATTTT. The chain uses TRBV6-1 and TRBJ1-3; 10 positions match TRBD1. Per germline, CDR1 MNHNS and CDR2 SASEGT. The CDR3 extends over 16 amino acids. With 5 bases clipped from V and 0 bases from J, the junction kept 4 bases outside the gene matches.

The chain uses TRBV20-1 and TRBJ2-7, with 9 bases that match TRBD2. Germline lookup yields CDR1 DFQATT and CDR2 SNEGSKA (reference sequence). Losses at the gene ends were 6 bases for V and 5 bases for J; bases not matched to a gene: 8. This CDR3 is built from 13 residues. In DNA form, the CDR3 reads TGCAGTGCACCGACTAGCGGACAGAACGAGCAGTACTTC. It specifies CSAPTSGQNEQYF.

The chain uses TRBV3-1 and TRBJ2-3, with 8 bases aligning to TRBD2. The CDR3 consists of 20 residues. Losses at the gene ends were 7 bases for V and 0 bases for J; bases not matched to a gene: 21. The germline V gene has CDR1 LGHDT and CDR2 YNNKEL (reference sequence). The CDR3 nucleotides are TGTGCCAGCACCCCAAGCCGGAACGCGGGAGGCCGAAAAAGCACAGATACGCAGTATTTT. It encodes CASTPSRNAGGRKSTDTQYF.